This T cell receptor (beta chain) was documented in a study of shared clonotypes between healthy human individuals. Study-level points and caveats: As a rule, naive subsets had a larger estimated richness than memory subsets. Clonotypes shared by all four sorted-subset donors had higher generation probabilities than non-shared clonotypes. Depth of sequencing was expected to influence donor clonotype sharing.

After removal of 8 bases from V and 1 base from J, the junction contained 4 bases not matched to a gene. CDR1 ENHRY and CDR2 SYGVKD come from the germline V gene. The CDR3 has 13 amino acids. For sorted subsets, roughly 210 ng DNA per replicate equaled around 28,000 T cell genomes. Measured with immunoSEQ multiplex PCR; TCRdb has only the in-frame clones, and not every one. The sample lists about 380,000 clones; 96% were seen once. With respect to this clone: Its antigen remains unidentified.

Sequencing was performed on memory CD8+ T cells sorted from blood. Sample subset: CD45RO+ cells pooled with CCR7-negative TemRA cells. This TCR was sampled from a man younger than 40 in good health. The rearrangement uses TRBV10-3 and TRBJ1-1; 7 bases are a match to TRBD1. The CDR3 region has the DNA TGTGCCATCCAGGGGGTTCCGAACACTGAAGCTTTCTTT. This sequence encodes CAIQGVPNTEAFF.